The TCR beta chain under discussion was sequenced for a study of cytotoxic CD8 clonotypes in ibrutinib-treated CLL. This CDR3 region has 16 residues. J gave up 1 base and V 7 bases, and 11 bases lay outside the gene matches. Germline V gene sequence: CDR1 MNHNY, CDR2 SVGAGI (reference sequence). Some clones are missing from TCRdb's copy, which holds only in-frame ones; the method was immunoSEQ multiplex PCR. The table shows 60,000 to 70,000 clones, with approximately 62% occurring only once. About 2.2 micrograms of genomic DNA, which was extracted from cryopreserved PBMCs, served as the material used for the TCR beta libraries.

This specimen was PBMCs, taken after 12 months of ibrutinib treatment. V usage is TRBV6-6 and J usage is TRBJ2-3; TRBD2 agrees at 7 bases. The sequence derives from a human donor with chronic lymphocytic leukemia. DNA of the CDR3: TGTGCCAGCACCAACGACGGTGCGGGGGGCACAGATACGCAGTATTTT. Translated, it gives CASTNDGAGGTDTQYF.